These 9 T cell receptor beta chains were all obtained from the same sample, sequenced in a study of T cells after yellow fever vaccination. In TCRdb, the 5' RACE reads were re-called with MiXCR into one record per CDR3 protein. The data hold approximately 260,000 distinct CDR3 sequences, with roughly 5% observed a single time. The material sequenced was CD4+ T cells sorted from PBMCs, taken on the day of the yellow fever booster vaccination. The receptor set was obtained from a man between 18 and 29 years old who received the YFV17D yellow fever vaccine.

There are a few counts of this clonotype. This chain uses TRBV20-1 with TRBJ1-6; perhaps TRBD1 as D (6 bases). The length of the CDR3 is 14 residues. Germline V gene lookup returns CDR1 DFQATT and CDR2 SNEGSKA (reference sequence). Trimming took off 4 bases at V and 10 bases at J, with 17 bases between the two ends. CDR3 DNA: TGCAGTGCTAACCCACAGGGCCGATGGTCACCCCTCCACTTT. Its translation is CSANPQGRWSPLHF.

This clonotype was seen only a few times. The chain has TRBV4-1 and TRBJ1-2; maybe TRBD1 (5 bases). The V gene's germline CDR1 is MGHRA and CDR2 YSYEKL. Trimming removed 1 base at V and 5 bases at J, with 14 bases between. This CDR3 has 15 amino acids. The DNA of the CDR3 is TGCGCCAGCAGCCAAGCGGAGGGGCAGTTTTATGGCTACACCTTC. Protein: CASSQAEGQFYGYTF.

This clonotype was detected ten times or more. The chain employs TRBV7-9 and TRBJ2-7; TRBD1 aligns across 10 bases. With V trimmed by 5 bases and J by 5 bases, 3 bases remained unmatched. Germline CDR1 and CDR2: SEHNR and FQNEAQ (reference sequence). This CDR3 is 13 amino acids long. The CDR3 region is CASSLDRGDEQYF. Written as DNA, the CDR3 is TGTGCCAGCAGCCTGGACAGGGGGGACGAGCAGTACTTC. Filled out from reference TRBV7-9 and TRBJ2-7, the complete variable domain reads DTGVSQNPRHKITKRGQNVTFRCDPISEHNRLYWYRQTLGQGPEFLTYFQNEAQLEKSRLLSDRFSAERPKGSFSTLEIQRTEQGDSAMYLCASSLDRGDEQYFGPGTRLTVT.

This clonotype was recorded a few times. The chain combines TRBV10-3 with TRBJ2-3; tentatively, D is TRBD1 (6 bases). CDR1 and CDR2 from the germline V gene are ENHRY and SYGVKD. This CDR3 has 14 residues. Trimming shortened V by 4 bases and J by 3 bases, and 11 bases separated the two germline ends. This chain's CDR3 is CAISVRGGTDTQYF. CDR3 nucleotide sequence: TGTGCCATCAGTGTCCGAGGGGGTACAGATACGCAGTATTTT.

This clonotype came up a few times. The chain combines TRBV5-1 with TRBJ2-7; TRBD2 matches at 11 bases. Trimming removed 1 base from V and 3 bases from J; junction bases left unmatched: 0. The germline CDR1 and CDR2 sequences are SGHRS and YFSETQ. This CDR3 is built from 14 residues. The CDR3 loop reads CASSLTSGSYEQYV. In DNA, the CDR3 is TGCGCCAGCAGCTTGACTAGCGGGAGCTACGAGCAGTACGTC.

This clonotype was found a few times. The gene calls are TRBV7-2 and TRBJ2-5; D is ambiguous. Looked up from germline, CDR1 is SGHTA and CDR2 is FQGNSA. The CDR3 spans 12 residues. V was pared by 4 bases and J by 4 bases, with 7 bases between. The CDR3 bases are TGTGCCAGCAGCTCGACACGAGAGACCCAGTACTTC. This gives the protein CASSSTRETQYF.

The DNA for the CDR3 is TGCAGCGTTGGACGGACACTGGGGGGGGAGCTGTTTTTT. Translation: CSVGRTLGGELFF. The genes are TRBV29-1 and TRBJ2-2; maybe TRBD1 (5 bases). Germline V gives CDR1 SQVTM, CDR2 ANQGSEA. V was shortened by 4 bases and J by 8 bases, with 14 bases between the two germline ends. CDR3 length: 13 amino acids.

This clonotype appeared many times. The J gene is TRBJ2-5, the V gene TRBV10-1; weak D call: TRBD2 (5 bases). Germline V lookup: CDR1 WNHNN, CDR2 SYGVQD (reference sequence). The length of the CDR3 is 13 residues. V lost 3 bases and J 9 bases, leaving 14 bases between the germline ends. The CDR3 DNA reads as TGCGCCAGCAGTGAAACCCTGCGGGTGCCCCAGTACTTC. Its translation is CASSETLRVPQYF.

The chain is built from TRBV7-3 and TRBJ2-7, with 8 bases lining up with TRBD1. CDR1 is SGHTA and CDR2 is FQGTGA in the germline V gene. The V and J ends lost 6 bases and 6 bases, in that order; junction bases with no gene match: 7. CDR3 length equals 13 residues. CDR3 in amino acids: CASSFDRGREQYV. The CDR3 coding sequence is TGTGCCAGCAGTTTCGACAGGGGTCGCGAGCAGTACGTC.